The 25 T cell receptor beta chains reported below all come from one sample, sequenced in a study of regulatory and conventional T cells in RAG deficiency. Sequencing was performed with immunoSEQ multiplex PCR; in TCRdb, only in-frame clones are kept and a portion is missing. Among approximately 7,000 clones listed, roughly four fifths were seen once. This sample was shared with a second study, whose subject was regulatory T cells. That investigation notes: Amplification used 52 TRBV primers and 13 TRBJ primers.

Sequencing was done on a sample of CD8+ T cells sorted from blood. The origin of the receptors is a human donor in good health.

The chain couples TRBV20-1 to TRBJ1-2; TRBD1 is a possible D gene (6 bases). The germline V and J ends were trimmed by 6 bases and 8 bases, with 7 bases remaining between them. The CDR3 contains 9 residues. Germline V gene sequence: CDR1 DFQATT, CDR2 SNEGSKA (reference sequence). This CDR3 reads CSAQGGYTF. The CDR3 bases are TGCAGTGCCCAGGGGGGCTACACCTTC.

CDR3 protein: CASSFSQGDLYEQYF. In DNA, the CDR3 is TGCGCCAGCAGCTTTAGTCAGGGCGACCTCTACGAGCAGTACTTC. This sequence joins TRBV5-1 and TRBJ2-7; perhaps TRBD1 as D (5 bases). Between the trimmed V and J ends, which lost 2 bases and 3 bases, there was a span of 15 bases. Germline CDR1 reads SGHRS; CDR2 reads YFSETQ. The CDR3 consists of 15 residues.

This chain connects TRBV5-6 to TRBJ2-7; D is unresolved. Trimming cost V 0 bases and J 2 bases, with 18 bases left between them. This CDR3 comprises 17 residues. Germline assignment: CDR1 SGHDT and CDR2 YYEEEE. CDR3: CASSLGISSDSPYEQYF. DNA of the CDR3: TGTGCCAGCAGCTTGGGTATTTCGTCCGACTCCCCCTACGAGCAGTACTTC. Based on the CDR3 plus reference TRBV5-6 and TRBJ2-7, the full variable domain is DAGVTQSPTHLIKTRGQQVTLRCSPKSGHDTVSWYQQALGQGPQFIFQYYEEEERQRGNFPDRFSGHQFPNYSSELNVNALLLGDSALYLCASSLGISSDSPYEQYFGPGTRLTVT.

This chain uses TRBV4-1 with TRBJ2-7; D call uncertain. The CDR3 sequence is 14 residues long. In germline, CDR1 is MGHRA, CDR2 YSYEKL. V was trimmed by 0 bases and J by 3 bases, leaving 9 bases between them. Written as DNA, the CDR3 is TGCGCCAGCAGCCAAGATTCAGAGTACTACGAGCAGTACTTC. It yields the protein CASSQDSEYYEQYF.

The rearrangement uses TRBV7-3 and TRBJ1-6; D gene unclear. V was shortened by 2 bases and J by 6 bases, with 17 bases between the two germline ends. The CDR3 runs 17 residues. Germline V gene data show CDR1 as SGHTA and CDR2 as FQGTGA. For the CDR3, the DNA is TGTGCCAGCAGCTTATACCCTGAGAGGGAAAGTAATTCACCCCTCCACTTT. This codes for CASSLYPERESNSPLHF.

J is TRBJ1-1 and V is TRBV6-6, with D tentatively TRBD1 (5 bases). The V and J ends lost 0 bases and 4 bases respectively, with 12 bases between them. The CDR3 has 15 amino acids. Germline V gene data show CDR1 as MNHNY and CDR2 as SVGAGI (reference sequence). CDR3 residues: CASSYSGGVSTEAFF. CDR3 nucleotide sequence: TGTGCCAGCAGTTACTCGGGGGGGGTGAGCACTGAAGCTTTCTTT.

The gene calls are TRBV6-5 and TRBJ2-7; D uncertain. CDR1 is MNHEY and CDR2 is SVGAGI in the germline V gene. There are 13 residues in the CDR3. V gave up 2 bases and J gave up 2 bases, with 7 bases separating them. In DNA form, the CDR3 reads TGTGCCAGCAGTTACGCGGCAACCTACGAGCAGTACTTC. It codes for CASSYAATYEQYF.

The chain recombines TRBV6-5 with TRBJ1-2; D remains ambiguous. Germline V gives CDR1 MNHEY, CDR2 SVGAGI. V was shortened by 5 bases and J by 1 base, with 5 bases between the two germline ends. The CDR3 is 12 amino acids. The CDR3 sequence: CASSRRNYGYTF. Here the CDR3 DNA reads TGTGCCAGCAGTCGACGTAACTATGGCTACACCTTC.

The V gene is TRBV11-2, the J gene TRBJ2-5; D may match TRBD1 or TRBD2 (6 bases each). CDR3 size: 15 residues. Per germline, CDR1 SGHAT and CDR2 FQNNGV. Trimming removed 4 bases from V and 5 bases from J, with 17 bases in between. Written as DNA, the CDR3 is TGTGCCAGCAGCTCGGCCCCGGGGGCCGGTGAGACCCAGTACTTC. This gives the protein CASSSAPGAGETQYF.

The J gene is TRBJ1-3, the V gene TRBV9; D gene ambiguous. Looked up from germline, CDR1 is SGDLS and CDR2 is YYNGEE. Trimming took 2 bases from V and 0 from J, leaving 9 bases between them. The CDR3 loop spans 15 amino acids. For the CDR3, the DNA is TGTGCCAGCAGCGTCGACACCTACTCTGGAAACACCATATATTTT. Translating it yields CASSVDTYSGNTIYF.

The chain is built from TRBV5-5 and TRBJ2-7; D perhaps matches TRBD1 (6 bases). Germline assignment: CDR1 SGHKS and CDR2 YYEKEE (reference sequence). This CDR3 has 14 residues. The V end was cut by 6 bases, the J end by 7 bases, with 20 bases between. As DNA, the CDR3 is TGTGCCAGCATCAACCGGGACACTCTAGGGGAGCAGTACTTC. Amino acids: CASINRDTLGEQYF.

The chain is built from TRBV4-1 and TRBJ2-1, with D perhaps assigned TRBD1 or TRBD2 (6 bases each). Per germline, CDR1 MGHRA and CDR2 YSYEKL. The CDR3 spans 15 residues. Trimming removed 4 bases from V and 8 bases from J, with 18 bases in between. The CDR3 region is CASSPRNGGWDEQFF. The CDR3, as DNA: TGCGCCAGCAGCCCCCGCAACGGGGGCTGGGATGAGCAGTTCTTC.

By share, this clone ranks as large. The chain joins TRBV16 to TRBJ1-1; D is unclear. The length of the CDR3 is 15 residues. Trimming pared 1 base from V and 1 base from J, leaving 10 bases between. Per the germline V gene, CDR1 is KGHSY and CDR2 is FQNENV. CDR3 in amino acids: CASSQFAGQNTEAFF. For the CDR3, the DNA is TGTGCCAGCAGCCAATTCGCGGGCCAGAACACTGAAGCTTTCTTT.

On this clone: The junction departs from germline at one end; a sequencing error may be responsible. CDR3 region: CASSLGGACLF. The DNA for the CDR3 is TGTGCCAGCAGCTTGGGAGGCGCATGCCTTTTT. The chain combines TRBV5-8 with TRBJ1-4; D unclear. Germline assignment: CDR1 SGHTS and CDR2 YDEGEE. This CDR3 has 11 residues.

Comment on this clone: Other DNA sequences in this specimen translate into the identical CDR3. This chain links TRBV7-9 with TRBJ2-1; D ambiguous. The CDR3 length is 14 residues. Germline CDR1 reads SEHNR; CDR2 reads FQNEAQ (reference sequence). V lost 3 bases to trimming and J lost 10 bases, with 16 bases between them. The CDR3 reads CASSFRSDGHEQFF. CDR3 coding DNA: TGTGCCAGCAGCTTCCGGTCCGACGGGCACGAGCAGTTCTTC.

The chain recombines TRBV6-1 with TRBJ2-1, with a possible D match to TRBD1 (5 bases). The CDR3 length is 13 residues. The V and J ends lost 7 bases and 2 bases respectively, with 9 bases between them. CDR1 is MNHNS, CDR2 SASEGT, per germline. CDR3 DNA sequence: TGTGCCAGCATCAGGGTCCCCTACAATGAGCAGTTCTTC. The encoded protein is CASIRVPYNEQFF.

V is TRBV11-2 and J is TRBJ1-1, with D possibly TRBD1 on 5 matching bases. From germline, CDR1 is SGHAT and CDR2 FQNNGV. Between the trimmed V and J ends, which lost 1 base and 5 bases, there was a span of 20 bases. The CDR3 length is 17 residues. CDR3 protein: CASSLVSSGSQKTEAFF. The CDR3 nucleotides read TGTGCCAGCAGCTTAGTATCATCAGGGAGTCAGAAAACTGAAGCTTTCTTT.

The chain joins TRBV4-1 to TRBJ2-7; D may be TRBD1 (5 bases). Between the trimmed V and J ends, which lost 1 base and 2 bases, there was a span of 9 bases. Germline assignment: CDR1 MGHRA and CDR2 YSYEKL. The CDR3 sequence is 14 residues long. The CDR3 bases are TGCGCCAGCAGCCAAGGACAGTATGCCTACGAGCAGTACTTC. Residues: CASSQGQYAYEQYF.

The genes are TRBV5-1 and TRBJ1-2, with 7 bases that match TRBD1. This CDR3 contains 16 residues. Germline V gene sequence: CDR1 SGHRS, CDR2 YFSETQ. V lost 4 bases to trimming and J lost 2 bases; unmatched junction nucleotides: 11. DNA of the CDR3: TGCGCCAGCAGCCTGTATGGGACAGAAGGGAACTATGGCTACACCTTC. Translated: CASSLYGTEGNYGYTF.

The J gene is TRBJ2-2, the V gene TRBV19; TRBD1 or TRBD2 may be the D gene (6 bases each). The V and J ends lost 7 bases and 0 bases respectively, with 18 bases between them. The V gene's germline CDR1 is LNHDA and CDR2 SQIVND (reference sequence). The CDR3 has 17 amino acids. CDR3 nucleotides: TGTGCCAGTATCCCCACTGAGGGGGGCGCGAACACCGGGGAGCTGTTTTTT. Residues: CASIPTEGGANTGELFF.

This clone is classed as medium-sized. The CDR3 sequence is CASRPGQGDNSPLHF. The CDR3 region has the DNA TGCGCCAGCAGACCGGGACAGGGGGATAATTCACCCCTCCACTTT. J is TRBJ1-6 and V is TRBV5-1, with 11 bases that match TRBD1. With V trimmed by 5 bases and J by 5 bases, 3 bases remained unmatched. Germline CDR1 is SGHRS and CDR2 is YFSETQ. The CDR3 has 15 amino acids.

The genes are TRBV7-9 and TRBJ2-2; D uncertain. CDR3 length: 15 residues. Germline V CDR1 and CDR2: SEHNR, FQNEAQ (reference sequence). Trimming took 1 base from V and 2 from J, leaving 8 bases between them. DNA of the CDR3: TGTGCCAGCAGCTTAGGTCCCGAAAACACCGGGGAGCTGTTTTTT. Amino acids: CASSLGPENTGELFF.

In regard to this clone: Mismatch with germline at one junction end may stem from a read error. The chain is built from TRBV25-1 and TRBJ1-2; the match to TRBD1 covers 10 bases. Germline assignment: CDR1 MGHDK and CDR2 SYGVNS. The CDR3 extends over 14 amino acids. The CDR3 reads CASGEARDRGGYTF. For the CDR3, the DNA is TGTGCCAGCGGTGAAGCCCGGGACAGGGGTGGCTACACCTTC.

V usage is TRBV6-6 and J usage is TRBJ2-1; possibly TRBD2 for D (6 bases). This CDR3 has 15 amino acids. Trimming left V 4 bases short and J 3 bases short, with 13 bases between. The germline CDR1 and CDR2 sequences are MNHNY and SVGAGI (reference sequence). The CDR3 sequence is CASSWDGGHYNEQFF. DNA of the CDR3: TGTGCCAGCAGTTGGGACGGAGGGCACTACAATGAGCAGTTCTTC.

This clone was recorded only once. This chain links TRBV30 with TRBJ2-1; 12 bases map to TRBD1. V was pared by 2 bases and J by 14 bases, with 10 bases of the junction left unmatched. The CDR3 covers 14 residues. The V gene's germline CDR1 is GTSNPN and CDR2 SVGIG (reference sequence). CDR3 in amino acids: CAWSPGQGALKEFF. The CDR3 bases are TGTGCCTGGAGTCCGGGACAGGGGGCGCTTAAGGAGTTCTTC.